This record looks at one T cell receptor (beta chain) sequence and its context. Its antigen remains unknown. This record belongs to a study of vaccination effects on CD4 cells after COVID-19. Pools of viral peptides were used by the ViraFEST assay to expand antigen-specific CD4+ T cells ahead of sequencing. Following culture for about ten days, CD4+ T cells were isolated. Vaccinated participants had no history of SARS-CoV-2 infection and tested negative for nucleocapsid antibodies. The researchers cultured fewer than 2.5 million PBMC per well with 8.5 to 10 IU/ml IL-2 and 8.5 to 10 ug/ml peptides. Half-medium changes using IL-2 medium occurred on days 3 and 7. Sequenced by immunoSEQ multiplex PCR; TCRdb stores in-frame clones only, minus some. The table lists fewer than 30,000 clones, over 70% of them singletons. The CDR3 is 16 amino acids. Germline CDR1 is SGHRS and CDR2 is YFSETQ. V shed 0 bases, J shed 2 bases, and the junction held 4 bases outside the gene matches.

General study results and limits: Marked contraction was observed in infection-induced and vaccine-induced clones late after vaccination. The study dataset contains few convalescent patients and includes no early post-infection timepoints.

The receptor's source is a human donor who received a COVID-19 vaccine. The chain uses TRBV5-1 and TRBJ2-1; 8 nucleotides match TRBD2. The sequencing used CD4+ T cells from PBMCs cultured with HCoV-NL63 spike peptides, collected before COVID-19 vaccination. CDR3 in DNA: TGCGCCAGCAGCTTGGGGCGGGGGGCACCCTACAATGAGCAGTTCTTC. Translation gives CASSLGRGAPYNEQFF.